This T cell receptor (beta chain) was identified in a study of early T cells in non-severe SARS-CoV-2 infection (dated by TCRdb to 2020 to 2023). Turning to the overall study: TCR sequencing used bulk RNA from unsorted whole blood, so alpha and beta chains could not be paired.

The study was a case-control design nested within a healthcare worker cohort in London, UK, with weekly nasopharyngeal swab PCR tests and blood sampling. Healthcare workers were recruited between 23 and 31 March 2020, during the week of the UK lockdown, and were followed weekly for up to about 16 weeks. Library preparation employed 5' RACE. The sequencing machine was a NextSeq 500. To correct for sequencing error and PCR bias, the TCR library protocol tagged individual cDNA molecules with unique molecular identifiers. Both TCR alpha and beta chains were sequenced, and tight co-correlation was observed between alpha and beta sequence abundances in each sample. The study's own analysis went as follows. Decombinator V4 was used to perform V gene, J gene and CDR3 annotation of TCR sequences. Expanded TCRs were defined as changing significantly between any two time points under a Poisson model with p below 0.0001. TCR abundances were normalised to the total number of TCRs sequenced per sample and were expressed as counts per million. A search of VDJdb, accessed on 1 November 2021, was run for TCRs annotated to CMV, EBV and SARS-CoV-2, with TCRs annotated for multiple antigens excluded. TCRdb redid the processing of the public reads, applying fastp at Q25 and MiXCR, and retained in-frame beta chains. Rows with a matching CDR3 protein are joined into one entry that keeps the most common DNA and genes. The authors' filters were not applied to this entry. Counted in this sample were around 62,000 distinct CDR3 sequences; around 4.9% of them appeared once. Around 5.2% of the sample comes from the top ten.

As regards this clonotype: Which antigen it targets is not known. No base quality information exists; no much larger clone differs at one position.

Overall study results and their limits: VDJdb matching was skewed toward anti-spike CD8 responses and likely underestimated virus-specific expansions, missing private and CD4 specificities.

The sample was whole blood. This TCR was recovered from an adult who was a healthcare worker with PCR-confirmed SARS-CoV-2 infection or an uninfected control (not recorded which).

The nucleotide sequence is given as TGCAGTGCTAGATCTGTAGGCTACGAGCAGTACTTC. Its coded protein is CSARSVGYEQYF. The V and J segments used are TRBV20-1 and TRBJ2-7; no confident D gene assignment can be made. A distance of 8 bases separates the germline ends of V and J, which lose 2 bases and 3 bases respectively. The CDR1 and CDR2 encoded by the germline V gene (reference sequence) are DFQATT and SNEGSKA. From the cysteine up to the phenylalanine, the CDR3 has a length of 12 residues. The sequence is cut down to CDR3 DNA, 36 bases in frame from base 1.